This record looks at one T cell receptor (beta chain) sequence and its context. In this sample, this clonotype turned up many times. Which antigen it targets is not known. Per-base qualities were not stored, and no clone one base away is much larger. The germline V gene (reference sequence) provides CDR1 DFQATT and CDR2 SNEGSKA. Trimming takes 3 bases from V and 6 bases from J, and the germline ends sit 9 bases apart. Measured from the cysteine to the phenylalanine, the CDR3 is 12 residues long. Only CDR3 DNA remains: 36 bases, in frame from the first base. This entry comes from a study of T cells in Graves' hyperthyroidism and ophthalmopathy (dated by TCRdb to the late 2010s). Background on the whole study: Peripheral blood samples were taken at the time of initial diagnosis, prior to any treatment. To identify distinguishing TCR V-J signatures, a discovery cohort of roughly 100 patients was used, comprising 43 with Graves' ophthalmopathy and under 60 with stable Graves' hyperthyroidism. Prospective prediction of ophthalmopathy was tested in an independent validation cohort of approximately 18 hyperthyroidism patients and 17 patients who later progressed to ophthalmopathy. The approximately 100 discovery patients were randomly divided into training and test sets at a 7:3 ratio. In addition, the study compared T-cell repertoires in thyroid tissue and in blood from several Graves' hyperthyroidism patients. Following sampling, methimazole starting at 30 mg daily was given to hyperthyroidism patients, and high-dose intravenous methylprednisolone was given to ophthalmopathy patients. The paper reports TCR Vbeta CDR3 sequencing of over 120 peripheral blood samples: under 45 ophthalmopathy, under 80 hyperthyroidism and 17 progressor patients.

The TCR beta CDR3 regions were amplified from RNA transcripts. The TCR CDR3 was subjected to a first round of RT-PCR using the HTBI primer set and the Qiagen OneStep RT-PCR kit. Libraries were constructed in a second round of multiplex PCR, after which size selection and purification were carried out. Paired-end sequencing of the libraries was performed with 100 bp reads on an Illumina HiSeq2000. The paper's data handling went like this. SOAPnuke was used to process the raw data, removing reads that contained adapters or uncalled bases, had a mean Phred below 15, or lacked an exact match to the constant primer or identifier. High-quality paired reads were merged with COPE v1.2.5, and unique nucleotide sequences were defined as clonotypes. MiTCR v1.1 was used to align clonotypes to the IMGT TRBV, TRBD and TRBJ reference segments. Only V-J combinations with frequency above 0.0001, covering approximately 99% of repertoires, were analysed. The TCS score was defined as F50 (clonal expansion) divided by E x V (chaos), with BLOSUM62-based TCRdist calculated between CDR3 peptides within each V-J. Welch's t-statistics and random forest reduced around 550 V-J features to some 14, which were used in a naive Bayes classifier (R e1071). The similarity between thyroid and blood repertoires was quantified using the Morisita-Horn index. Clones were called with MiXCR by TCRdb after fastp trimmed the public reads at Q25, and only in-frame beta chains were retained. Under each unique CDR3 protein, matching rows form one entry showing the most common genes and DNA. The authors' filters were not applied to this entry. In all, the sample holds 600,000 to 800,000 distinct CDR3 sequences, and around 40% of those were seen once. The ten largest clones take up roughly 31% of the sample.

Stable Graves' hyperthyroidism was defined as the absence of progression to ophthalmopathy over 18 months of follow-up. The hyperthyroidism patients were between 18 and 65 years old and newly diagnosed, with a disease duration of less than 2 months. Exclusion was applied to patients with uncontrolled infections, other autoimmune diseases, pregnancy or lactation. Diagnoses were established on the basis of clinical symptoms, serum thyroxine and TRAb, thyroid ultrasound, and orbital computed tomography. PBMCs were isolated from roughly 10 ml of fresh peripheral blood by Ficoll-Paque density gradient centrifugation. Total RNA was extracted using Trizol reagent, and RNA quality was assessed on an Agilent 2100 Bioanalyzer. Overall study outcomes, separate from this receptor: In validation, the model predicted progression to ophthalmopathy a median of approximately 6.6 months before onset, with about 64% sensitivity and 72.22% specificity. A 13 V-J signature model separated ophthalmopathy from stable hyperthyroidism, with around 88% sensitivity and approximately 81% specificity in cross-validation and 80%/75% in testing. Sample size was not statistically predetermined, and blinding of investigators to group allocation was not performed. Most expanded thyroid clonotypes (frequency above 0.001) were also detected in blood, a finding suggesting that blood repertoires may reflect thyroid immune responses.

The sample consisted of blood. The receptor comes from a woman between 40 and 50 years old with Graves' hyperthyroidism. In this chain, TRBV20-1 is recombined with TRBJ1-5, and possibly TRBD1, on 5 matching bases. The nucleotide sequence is TGCAGTGCTAGCGGGGGAGGTCAGCCCCAGCATTTT. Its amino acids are CSASGGGQPQHF.